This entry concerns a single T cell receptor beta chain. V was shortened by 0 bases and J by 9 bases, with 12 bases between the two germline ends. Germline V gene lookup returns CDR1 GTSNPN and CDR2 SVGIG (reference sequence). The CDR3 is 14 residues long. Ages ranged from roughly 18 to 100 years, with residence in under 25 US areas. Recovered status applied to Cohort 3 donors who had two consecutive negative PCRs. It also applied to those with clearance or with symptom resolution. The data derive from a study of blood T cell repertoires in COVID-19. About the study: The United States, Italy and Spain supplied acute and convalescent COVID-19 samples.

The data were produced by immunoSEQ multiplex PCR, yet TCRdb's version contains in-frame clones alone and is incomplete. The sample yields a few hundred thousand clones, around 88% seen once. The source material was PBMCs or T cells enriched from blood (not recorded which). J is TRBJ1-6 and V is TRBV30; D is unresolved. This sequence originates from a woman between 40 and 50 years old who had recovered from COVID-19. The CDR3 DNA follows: TGTGCCTGGAGTGTAGGAAACCCGGGTTCACCCCTCCACTTT. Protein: CAWSVGNPGSPLHF.